This entry is about one TCR beta chain. What it binds is not known. cDNA libraries for TCR beta contained unique molecular identifiers. About 500,000 cDNA molecules were obtained per 1 to 10 million input T cells. TCRdb processed the PCR reads anew with MiXCR; each CDR3 protein has one entry. The sample consists of roughly 730,000 distinct CDR3 sequences, 25% to 30% of them appearing once. The CDR3 consists of 17 residues. Trimming took off 6 bases at V and 0 bases at J, with 18 bases between the two ends. The data belong to a study of post-analysis software for immune sequencing data. Study-level background: Both relapsing-remitting and secondary progressive multiple sclerosis featured among the disease courses, as did progressive-relapsing multiple sclerosis.

Study-level results: Five TRBV segments appeared more often in patients than in controls, and TRBV5-6, TRBV5-1 and TRBV20-1 were among these.

The sequence was obtained from a girl under 18 with multiple sclerosis. The V and J genes are TRBV12-3 or TRBV12-4 and TRBJ2-4; D is unclear. Sequences were obtained from blood. In nucleotides, the CDR3 is TGTGCCAGCAGCCCCCTTAGTCTTTATATAGCCAAAAACATTCAGTACTTC. It translates to CASSPLSLYIAKNIQYF.